The 22 T cell receptor beta chains given below trace back to one sample, sequenced in a study of T cells expressing NK-cell markers. TCRdb reprocessed the 5' RACE reads and keeps a single row for each CDR3 protein, giving no DNA. The sample features 300,000 to 500,000 distinct CDR3 sequences, with roughly 10% in its top ten. Sequencing was done on a sample of blood T cells: a sorted CD56 or NKG2C T cell subset, CD4+ or CD8+ T cells, or bulk PBMC T cells (not recorded which). The receptors shown here come from a woman in her 50s in good health.

The chain joins TRBV7-9 to TRBJ1-2. CDR1 and CDR2 from the germline V gene are SEHNR and FQNEAQ (reference sequence). The CDR3 runs to 14 residues. The CDR3 spells CASSLAGDFYGYTF.

The genes are TRBV7-3 and TRBJ2-3. Germline-derived CDR1 and CDR2 are SGHTA and FQGTGA. CDR3 length: 13 amino acids. This CDR3 reads CASSLLGLDTQYF.

V gene TRBV29-1 combines with J gene TRBJ2-1; TCRdb's D gene call, TRBD2, goes unchecked for lack of DNA. Germline V gene sequence: CDR1 SQVTM, CDR2 ANQGSEA. This CDR3 is 12 amino acids long. The CDR3 loop is CSASGAIGEQFF.

CDR3 sequence reads: CSARAAAGGGEQYF. The gene calls are TRBV20-1 and TRBJ2-7; TCRdb's assignment of TRBD2 cannot be checked, as there is no DNA. The germline V gene has CDR1 DFQATT and CDR2 SNEGSKA (reference sequence). The CDR3 runs 14 residues.

This chain uses TRBV30 with TRBJ2-7; TCRdb's assignment of TRBD1 cannot be checked, as there is no DNA. The CDR3 sequence is 11 residues long. CDR1 and CDR2 (germline): GTSNPN, SVGIG (reference sequence). The CDR3 is CAWSQGLEQYF.

This sequence joins TRBV6-1 and TRBJ1-1; TCRdb returns TRBD1, unconfirmable since there is no DNA. CDR1 is MNHNS, CDR2 SASEGT, per germline. This CDR3 comprises 17 residues. CDR3 sequence reads: CASRVNAGTKGATEAFF.

This sequence joins TRBV5-1 and TRBJ2-1; TCRdb's D call of TRBD1 is untestable without DNA. CDR1 and CDR2 (germline): SGHRS, YFSETQ. The CDR3 is 11 residues long. CDR3 region: CASSATGRQFF.

The V gene is TRBV7-9, the J gene TRBJ2-7; TCRdb's D gene call, TRBD1, goes unchecked for lack of DNA. This CDR3 contains 14 residues. Per germline, CDR1 SEHNR and CDR2 FQNEAQ (reference sequence). The CDR3 sequence: CASSLTGFPYEQYF. Variable domain in full (rest from reference TRBV7-9 and TRBJ2-7): DTGVSQNPRHKITKRGQNVTFRCDPISEHNRLYWYRQTLGQGPEFLTYFQNEAQLEKSRLLSDRFSAERPKGSFSTLEIQRTEQGDSAMYLCASSLTGFPYEQYFGPGTRLTVT.

The chain recombines TRBV20-1 with TRBJ2-3. The CDR3 covers 12 residues. In germline, CDR1 is DFQATT, CDR2 SNEGSKA (reference sequence). CDR3 loop: CSALKGTDTQYF.

The chain recombines TRBV7-2 with TRBJ2-3; TCRdb's D call, TRBD1, is unchecked because there is no DNA. The CDR3 has 15 amino acids. Germline lookup yields CDR1 SGHTA and CDR2 FQGNSA. The chain's CDR3 is CASSSSGPNTDTQYF.

The CDR3 sequence: CASSQPNTHEQYF. V gene TRBV3-1 combines with J gene TRBJ2-7. This CDR3 contains 13 residues. Germline assignment: CDR1 LGHDT and CDR2 YNNKEL (reference sequence).

V gene TRBV7-8 combines with J gene TRBJ1-4; TCRdb returns TRBD1, unconfirmable since there is no DNA. The CDR3 sequence is 16 residues long. Germline assignment: CDR1 SGHVS and CDR2 FQNEAQ. CDR3 loop: CASSPGVAGGDEKLFF.

The chain employs TRBV12-3 or TRBV12-4 and TRBJ1-4. The CDR3 consists of 14 residues. The CDR3 reads CASSRVTTNEKLFF.

CDR3 residues: CASSHRGTTYEQYF. The rearrangement links TRBV11-2 to TRBJ2-7. Germline loops: CDR1 SGHAT, CDR2 FQNNGV. This CDR3 comprises 14 residues.

The chain recombines TRBV6-6 with TRBJ2-5; TCRdb calls TRBD1, which cannot be checked without DNA. The CDR3 is 14 residues long. Germline CDR1 reads MNHNY; CDR2 reads SVGAGI (reference sequence). The CDR3 spells CASSYRTGGETQYF.

The gene calls are TRBV21-1 and TRBJ2-3. TRBV21-1 is deemed a pseudogene. The CDR3 is 11 amino acids. CDR3 loop: CAYPAPDTQYF.

The CDR3 is CASVPGQGYNEQFF. The rearrangement uses TRBV12-5 and TRBJ2-1; TCRdb lists TRBD1, though no DNA is available to test this call. Germline CDR1 is LGHNT and CDR2 is FRNRAP. There are 14 residues in the CDR3.

The chain employs TRBV12-3 or TRBV12-4 and TRBJ2-1; TCRdb picks TRBD1, but there is no DNA to check that call. The CDR3 is 14 amino acids. CDR3 protein: CASSSPPTYNEQFF.

The CDR3 region is CASSQDPAGGLLGEQFF. The chain joins TRBV3-1 to TRBJ2-1; TCRdb lists TRBD2, though no DNA is available to test this call. CDR1 is LGHDT and CDR2 is YNNKEL in the germline V gene (reference sequence). This CDR3 is built from 17 residues.

The genes are TRBV5-5 and TRBJ2-7; TCRdb names TRBD1, which stays unverified in the absence of DNA. CDR3 length equals 13 residues. From germline, CDR1 is SGHKS and CDR2 YYEKEE (reference sequence). CDR3 protein: CASSFKGIYEQYF.

The V and J genes are TRBV20-1 and TRBJ2-4. This CDR3 comprises 16 residues. In germline, CDR1 is DFQATT, CDR2 SNEGSKA (reference sequence). The CDR3 is CSARVPGKLAKNIQYF.

The chain employs TRBV6-5 and TRBJ2-3; the TCRdb call, TRBD2, lacks DNA for checking. The CDR3 spans 16 residues. Germline CDR1 is MNHEY and CDR2 is SVGAGI. CDR3 region: CASSPLAGGPKDTQYF.